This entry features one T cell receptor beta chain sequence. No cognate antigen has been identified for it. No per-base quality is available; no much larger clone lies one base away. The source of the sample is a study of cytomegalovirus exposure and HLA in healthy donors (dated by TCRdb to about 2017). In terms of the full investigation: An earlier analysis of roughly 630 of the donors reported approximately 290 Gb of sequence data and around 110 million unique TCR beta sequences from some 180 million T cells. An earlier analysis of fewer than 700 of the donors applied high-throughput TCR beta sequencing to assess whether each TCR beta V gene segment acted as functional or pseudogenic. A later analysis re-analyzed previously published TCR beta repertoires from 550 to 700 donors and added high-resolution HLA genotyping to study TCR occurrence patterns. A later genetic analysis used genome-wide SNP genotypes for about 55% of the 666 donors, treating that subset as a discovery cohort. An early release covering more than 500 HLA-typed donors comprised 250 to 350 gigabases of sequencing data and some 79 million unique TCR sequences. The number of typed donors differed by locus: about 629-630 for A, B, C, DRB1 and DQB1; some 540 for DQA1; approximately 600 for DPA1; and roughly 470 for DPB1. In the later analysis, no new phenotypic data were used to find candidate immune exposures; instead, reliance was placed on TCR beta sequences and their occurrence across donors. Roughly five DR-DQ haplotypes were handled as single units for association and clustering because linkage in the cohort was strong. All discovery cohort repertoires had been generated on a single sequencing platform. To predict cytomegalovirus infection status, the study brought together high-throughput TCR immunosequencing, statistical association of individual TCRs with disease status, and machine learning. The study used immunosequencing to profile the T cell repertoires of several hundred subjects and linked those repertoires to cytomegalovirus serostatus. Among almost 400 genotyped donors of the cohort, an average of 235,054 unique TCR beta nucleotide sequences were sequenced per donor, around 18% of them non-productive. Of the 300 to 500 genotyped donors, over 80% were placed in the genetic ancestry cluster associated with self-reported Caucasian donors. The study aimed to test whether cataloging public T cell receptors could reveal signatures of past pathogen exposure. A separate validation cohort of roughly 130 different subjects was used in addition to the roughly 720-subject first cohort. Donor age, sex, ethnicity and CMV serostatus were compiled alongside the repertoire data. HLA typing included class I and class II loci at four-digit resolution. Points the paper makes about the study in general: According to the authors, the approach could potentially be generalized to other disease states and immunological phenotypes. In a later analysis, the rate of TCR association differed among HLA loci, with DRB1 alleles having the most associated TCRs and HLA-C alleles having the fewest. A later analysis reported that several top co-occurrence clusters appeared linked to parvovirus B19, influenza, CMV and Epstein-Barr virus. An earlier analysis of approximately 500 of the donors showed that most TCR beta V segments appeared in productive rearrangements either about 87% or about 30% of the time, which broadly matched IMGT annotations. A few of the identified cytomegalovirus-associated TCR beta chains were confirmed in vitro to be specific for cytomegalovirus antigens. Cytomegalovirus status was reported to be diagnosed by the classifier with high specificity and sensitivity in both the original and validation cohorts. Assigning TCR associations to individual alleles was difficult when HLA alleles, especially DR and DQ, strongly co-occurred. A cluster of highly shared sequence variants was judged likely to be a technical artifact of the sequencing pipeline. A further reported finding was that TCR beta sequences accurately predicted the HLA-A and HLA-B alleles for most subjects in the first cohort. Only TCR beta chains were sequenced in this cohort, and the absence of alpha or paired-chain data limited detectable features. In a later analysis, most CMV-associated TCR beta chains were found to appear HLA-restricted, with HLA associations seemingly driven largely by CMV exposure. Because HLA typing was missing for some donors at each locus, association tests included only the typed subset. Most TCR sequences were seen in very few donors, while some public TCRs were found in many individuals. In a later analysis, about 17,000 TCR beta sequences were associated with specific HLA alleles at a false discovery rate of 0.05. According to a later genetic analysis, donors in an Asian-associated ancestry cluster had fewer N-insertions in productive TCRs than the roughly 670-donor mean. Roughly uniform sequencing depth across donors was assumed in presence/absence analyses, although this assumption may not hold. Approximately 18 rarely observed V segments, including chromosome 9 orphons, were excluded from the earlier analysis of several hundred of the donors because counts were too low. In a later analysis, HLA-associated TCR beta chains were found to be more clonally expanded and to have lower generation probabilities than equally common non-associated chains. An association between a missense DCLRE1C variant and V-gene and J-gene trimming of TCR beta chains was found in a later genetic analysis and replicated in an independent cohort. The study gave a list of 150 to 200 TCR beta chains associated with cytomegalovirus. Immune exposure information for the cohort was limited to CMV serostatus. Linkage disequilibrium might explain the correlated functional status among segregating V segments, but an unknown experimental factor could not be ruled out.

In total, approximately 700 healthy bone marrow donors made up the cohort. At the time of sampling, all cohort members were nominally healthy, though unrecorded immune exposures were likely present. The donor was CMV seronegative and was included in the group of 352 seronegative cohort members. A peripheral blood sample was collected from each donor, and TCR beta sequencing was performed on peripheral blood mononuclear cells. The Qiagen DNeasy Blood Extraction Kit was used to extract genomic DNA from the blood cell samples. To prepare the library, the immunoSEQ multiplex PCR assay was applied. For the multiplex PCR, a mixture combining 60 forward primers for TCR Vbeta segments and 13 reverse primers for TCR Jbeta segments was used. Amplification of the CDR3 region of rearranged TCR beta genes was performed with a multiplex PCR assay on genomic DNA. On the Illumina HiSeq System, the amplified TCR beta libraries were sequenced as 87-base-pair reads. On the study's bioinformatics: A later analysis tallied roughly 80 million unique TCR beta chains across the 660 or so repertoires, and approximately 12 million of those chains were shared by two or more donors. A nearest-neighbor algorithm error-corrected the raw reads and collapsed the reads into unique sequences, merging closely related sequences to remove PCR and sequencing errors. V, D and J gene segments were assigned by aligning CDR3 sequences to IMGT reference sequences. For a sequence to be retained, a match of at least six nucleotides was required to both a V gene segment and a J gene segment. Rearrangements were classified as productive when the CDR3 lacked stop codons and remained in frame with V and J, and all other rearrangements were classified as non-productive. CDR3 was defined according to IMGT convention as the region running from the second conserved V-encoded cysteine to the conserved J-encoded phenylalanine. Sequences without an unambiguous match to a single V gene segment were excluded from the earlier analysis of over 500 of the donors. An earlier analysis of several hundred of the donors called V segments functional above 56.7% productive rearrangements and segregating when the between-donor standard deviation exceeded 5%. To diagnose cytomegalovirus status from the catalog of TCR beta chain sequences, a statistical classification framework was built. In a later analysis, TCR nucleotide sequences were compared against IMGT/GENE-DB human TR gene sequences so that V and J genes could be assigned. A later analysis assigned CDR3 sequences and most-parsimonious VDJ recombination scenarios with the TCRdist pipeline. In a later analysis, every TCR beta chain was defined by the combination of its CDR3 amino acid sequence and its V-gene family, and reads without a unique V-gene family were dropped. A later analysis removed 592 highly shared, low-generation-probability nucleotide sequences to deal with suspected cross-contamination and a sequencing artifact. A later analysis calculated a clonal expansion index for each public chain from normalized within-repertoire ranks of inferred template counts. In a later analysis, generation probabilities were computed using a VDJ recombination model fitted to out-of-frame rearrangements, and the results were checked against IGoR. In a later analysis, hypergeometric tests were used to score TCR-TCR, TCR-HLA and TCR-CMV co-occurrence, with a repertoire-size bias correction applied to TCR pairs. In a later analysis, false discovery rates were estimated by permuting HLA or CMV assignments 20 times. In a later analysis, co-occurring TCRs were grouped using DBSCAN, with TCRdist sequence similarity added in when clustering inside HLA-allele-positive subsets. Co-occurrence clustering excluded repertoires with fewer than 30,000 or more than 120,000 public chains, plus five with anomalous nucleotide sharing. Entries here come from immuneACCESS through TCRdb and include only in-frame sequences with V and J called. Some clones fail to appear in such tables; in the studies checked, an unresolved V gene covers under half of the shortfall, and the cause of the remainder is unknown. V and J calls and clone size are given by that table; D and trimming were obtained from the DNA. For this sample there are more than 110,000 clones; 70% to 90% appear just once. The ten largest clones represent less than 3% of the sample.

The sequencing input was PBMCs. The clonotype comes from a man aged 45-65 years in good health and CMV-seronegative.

Here is the DNA: TGCGCCAGCAGCTTGGATCAGGGGGCGTCCACAGATACGCAGTATTTT. Translated, it gives CASSLDQGASTDTQYF. This sequence uses TRBV5-1 and TRBJ2-3, and TRBD1 aligns with 8 junction nucleotides. The CDR1 and CDR2 encoded by the germline V gene are SGHRS and YFSETQ. The CDR3, cysteine through phenylalanine, is 16 amino acids long. The DNA shown is the 48-base CDR3, in frame from base 1. The germline V and J ends show losses of 0 bases and 2 bases respectively, and no gene match explains 5 bases of the junction.